Ten or more counts support the clone carrying this TCR beta chain. Its antigen is unidentified. V dropped 8 bases and J dropped 9 bases, with 20 bases sitting between them. This CDR3 has 14 amino acids. CDR1 and CDR2 (germline): MDHEN, SYDVKM. Regarding time point: newly diagnosed GD, antithyroid drugs for less than 3 months. Researchers made the TCR library from RNA that was extracted from PBMCs. Staff drew about 8.2 milliliters of peripheral blood into EDTA tubes. These data belong to a study of regulatory T cells in long-lasting Graves disease. Construction of the TCR beta libraries employed iRepertoire HTBI primers in conjunction with Arm-PCR of CDR3 regions. TCRdb re-analysed the multiplex PCR reads in MiXCR, keeping a single row per CDR3 protein. The sample records roughly 500,000 distinct CDR3 sequences, less than 15% being singletons. Overall study findings and caveats: Newly diagnosed disease favored TRBV20-1 and TRBJ2-1 over persistent disease.

The same sample was also used in a study of T cells in Graves' hyperthyroidism and ophthalmopathy. Turning to that study: When the TCR CDR3 underwent first-round RT-PCR, the HTBI primer set was used.

This sequence was found in a woman aged 50 to 60 with Graves disease. This specimen was peripheral blood mononuclear cells (PBMCs), taken at new diagnosis, from a patient treated with antithyroid drugs. J is TRBJ2-1 and V is TRBV28, with no clear D. The CDR3 sequence is CASSFGGTMGEQFF. The CDR3 region has the DNA TGTGCCAGCTCCTTCGGCGGAACCATGGGTGAGCAGTTCTTC.